A single sample gave rise to the 17 T cell receptor beta chains below, sequenced in a study of PD-L1 blockade in urothelial cancer. The time point is: pretreatment peripheral blood. Produced via immunoSEQ multiplex PCR; TCRdb's table is partial and in-frame only. The table lists about 53,000 clones, 87% of them singletons. The source material was PBMCs, sampled around atezolizumab (anti-PD-L1) treatment. Receptors were obtained from a woman aged 55-70 years with urothelial cancer.

DNA of the CDR3: TGCGCCAGCAGCCAAGCTACAGGGATGCCAACTGGCTACACCTTC. Translated, it gives CASSQATGMPTGYTF. V gene TRBV4-1 combines with J gene TRBJ1-2; D perhaps matches TRBD1 (6 bases). CDR1 MGHRA and CDR2 YSYEKL come from the germline V gene. V shed 1 base and J shed 7 bases, with 16 bases lying between them. The CDR3 is made up of 15 amino acids.

The rearrangement joins TRBV11-2 to TRBJ2-5, with no clear D. The CDR3 totals 12 residues. Germline values: CDR1 SGHAT, CDR2 FQNNGV. The V and J ends lost 3 bases and 4 bases respectively, with 6 bases between them. CDR3 sequence (DNA): TGTGCCAGCAGCTTGCTCAGAGAGACCCAGTACTTC. Translated: CASSLLRETQYF.

This clone was found once. The chain recombines TRBV7-8 with TRBJ2-1; D is possibly TRBD1 (5 bases). This CDR3 comprises 13 residues. Germline-derived CDR1 and CDR2 are SGHVS and FQNEAQ. The V end was cut by 4 bases, the J end by 3 bases, with 7 bases between. Written as DNA, the CDR3 is TGTGCCAGCAGCTCGACAGACTACAATGAGCAGTTCTTC. Translated, it gives CASSSTDYNEQFF.

The V and J genes are TRBV1 and TRBJ2-7; TRBD1 is the table's D call, not checked against the DNA. TRBV1 is an annotated pseudogene. This CDR3 is built from 21 residues. CDR3 sequence reads: CTSSQDGPGTGQDNGTGEQYF. The CDR3 nucleotides are TGCACCAGCAGCCAAGATGGACCCGGGACAGGGCAAGACAACGGGACCGGCGAGCAGTACTTC.

The chain employs TRBV16 and TRBJ2-3; a possible D gene is TRBD1 (6 bases). This CDR3 is built from 14 residues. The V gene lost 4 bases and the J gene lost 2 bases, with 10 bases spanning the gap. CDR1 is KGHSY and CDR2 is FQNENV in the germline V gene. The CDR3: CASSPDSYTDTQYF. In DNA, the CDR3 is TGTGCCAGCAGCCCGGACAGCTACACAGATACGCAGTATTTT.

The V call is TRBV6-1, the J call TRBJ2-7, with 8 bases fitting TRBD2. This CDR3 has 14 residues. CDR1 is MNHNS, CDR2 SASEGT, per germline. V dropped 6 bases and J dropped 2; count of bases not matched to a gene: 6. The CDR3, as DNA: TGTGCCAGCAGCTATAGCGGGGCCACCTACGAGCAGTACTTC. The encoded protein is CASSYSGATYEQYF.

This clone was picked up a small number of times. This chain connects TRBV10-3 to TRBJ1-1; D is undetermined. Trimming removed 6 bases at V and 1 base at J, with 6 bases between. CDR3 length: 12 residues. CDR1 and CDR2 (germline): ENHRY, SYGVKD. The CDR3 is CAIRRENTEAFF. The CDR3, as DNA: TGTGCCATCAGACGGGAGAACACTGAAGCTTTCTTT.

V and J are TRBV6-5 and TRBJ1-3; TRBD1 aligns across 8 bases. The CDR3 totals 15 residues. Germline lookup yields CDR1 MNHEY and CDR2 SVGAGI. With 6 bases clipped from V and 3 bases from J, the junction kept 7 bases outside the gene matches. The CDR3 protein is CASSQTGGSGNTIYF. CDR3 bases: TGTGCCAGCAGCCAAACAGGGGGTAGTGGAAACACCATATATTTT.

V gene TRBV7-3 combines with J gene TRBJ1-1; no clear D gene. Trimming shortened V by 4 bases and J by 10 bases, and 22 bases separated the two germline ends. The CDR3 length is 15 residues. CDR1 is SGHTA, CDR2 FQGTGA, per germline. The CDR3, as DNA: TGTGCCAGCAGCTCCACTAAGAACCTCGACCATCGAGCTTTCTTT. Amino acids: CASSSTKNLDHRAFF.

In this sample, this clone turned up once. The rearrangement joins TRBV25-1 to TRBJ1-1, with 9 bases lining up with TRBD1. Germline V gene lookup returns CDR1 MGHDK and CDR2 SYGVNS. J gave up 5 bases and V 3 bases, and 7 bases lay outside the gene matches. The CDR3 sequence is 15 residues long. Here the CDR3 reads CASSETGQGRTEAFF. The CDR3 DNA reads TGTGCCAGCAGTGAGACGGGACAGGGAAGGACTGAAGCTTTCTTT.

The V gene is TRBV5-1, the J gene TRBJ2-1, with TRBD2 matching over 13 bases. In germline, CDR1 is SGHRS, CDR2 YFSETQ. V lost 5 bases, J lost 0 bases, and 8 bases stayed unmatched. The CDR3 runs to 18 residues. CDR3 DNA sequence: TGCGCCAGCAGACCCAGACTAGCGGGAGGCAACTCCTACAATGAGCAGTTCTTC. Protein: CASRPRLAGGNSYNEQFF.

This sequence joins TRBV5-6 and TRBJ2-5; 10 bases agree with TRBD2. J was trimmed by 3 bases and V by 2 bases; bases with no gene match: 4. The germline V gene has CDR1 SGHDT and CDR2 YYEEEE. The CDR3 is 15 amino acids. This CDR3 is CASSFYLAGEETQYF. CDR3 bases: TGTGCCAGCAGCTTTTACCTAGCGGGAGAAGAGACCCAGTACTTC. The variable domain in full, completed from reference TRBV5-6 and TRBJ2-5, reads DAGVTQSPTHLIKTRGQQVTLRCSPKSGHDTVSWYQQALGQGPQFIFQYYEEEERQRGNFPDRFSGHQFPNYSSELNVNALLLGDSALYLCASSFYLAGEETQYFGPGTRLLVL.

V is TRBV18 and J is TRBJ2-2, with unresolved D. Germline CDR1 and CDR2: KGHSH and LQKENI. CDR3 length: 16 amino acids. V shed 2 bases and J shed 2 bases, with 12 bases lying between them. The CDR3 spells CASSPNAGSNTGELFF. In DNA form, the CDR3 reads TGTGCCAGCTCACCAAACGCAGGTTCAAACACCGGGGAGCTGTTTTTT.

This rearrangement joins TRBV5-1 to TRBJ2-6; 8 bases are shared with TRBD1. The CDR3 is 17 amino acids. Germline lookup yields CDR1 SGHRS and CDR2 YFSETQ. The V segment lost 2 bases and the J segment 4 bases; nucleotides outside the gene matches: 8. In DNA form, the CDR3 reads TGCGCCAGCAGCTTTATAAGGACAGGGACCGGGGCCAACGTCCTGACTTTC. It encodes CASSFIRTGTGANVLTF.

The V call is TRBV7-9, the J call TRBJ1-4; TRBD1 might be the D (5 bases). The CDR3 sequence is 16 residues long. Germline V lookup: CDR1 SEHNR, CDR2 FQNEAQ (reference sequence). V lost 0 bases to trimming and J lost 1 base, with 9 bases between them. The CDR3 DNA is TGTGCCAGCAGCTTAGCTGGGAGGGGAACTAATGAAAAACTGTTTTTT. It is translated as CASSLAGRGTNEKLFF.

The V and J genes are TRBV19 and TRBJ1-4; 7 bases agree with TRBD1. CDR1 LNHDA and CDR2 SQIVND come from the germline V gene (reference sequence). The CDR3 covers 16 residues. Trimming removed 3 bases from V and 2 bases from J; junction bases left unmatched: 6. The CDR3 nucleotides are TGTGCCAGTAGTATGATTGGACAGGACACTAATGAAAAACTGTTTTTT. This sequence encodes CASSMIGQDTNEKLFF.

V gene TRBV28 combines with J gene TRBJ2-3; D may be TRBD2 (5 bases). Germline V gene data show CDR1 as MDHEN and CDR2 as SYDVKM. The CDR3 sequence is 14 residues long. Trimming took 6 bases from V and 5 from J, leaving 15 bases between them. The CDR3: CASRTENTRDTQYF. CDR3 in DNA: TGTGCCAGCAGAACAGAGAACACTAGAGATACGCAGTATTTT.